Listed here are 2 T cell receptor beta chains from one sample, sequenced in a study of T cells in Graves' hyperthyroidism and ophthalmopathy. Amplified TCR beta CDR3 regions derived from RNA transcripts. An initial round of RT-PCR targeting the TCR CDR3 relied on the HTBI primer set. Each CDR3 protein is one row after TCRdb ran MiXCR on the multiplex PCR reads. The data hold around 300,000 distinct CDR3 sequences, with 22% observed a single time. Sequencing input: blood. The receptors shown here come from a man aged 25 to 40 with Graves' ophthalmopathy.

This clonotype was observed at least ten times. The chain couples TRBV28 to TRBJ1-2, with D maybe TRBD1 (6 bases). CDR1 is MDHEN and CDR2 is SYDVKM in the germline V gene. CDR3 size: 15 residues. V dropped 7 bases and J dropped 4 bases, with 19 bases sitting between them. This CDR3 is CASKLMQGNSYGYTF. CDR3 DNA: TGTGCCAGCAAACTAATGCAGGGGAATAGCTATGGCTACACCTTC.

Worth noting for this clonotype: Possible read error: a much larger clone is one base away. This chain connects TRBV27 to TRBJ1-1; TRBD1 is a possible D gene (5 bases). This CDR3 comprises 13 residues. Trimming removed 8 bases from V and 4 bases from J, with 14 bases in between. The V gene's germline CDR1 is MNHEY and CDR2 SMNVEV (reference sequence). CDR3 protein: CASQRGSGTEAFF. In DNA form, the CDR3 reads TGTGCCAGCCAGCGGGGCAGCGGCACTGAAGCTTTCTTT.